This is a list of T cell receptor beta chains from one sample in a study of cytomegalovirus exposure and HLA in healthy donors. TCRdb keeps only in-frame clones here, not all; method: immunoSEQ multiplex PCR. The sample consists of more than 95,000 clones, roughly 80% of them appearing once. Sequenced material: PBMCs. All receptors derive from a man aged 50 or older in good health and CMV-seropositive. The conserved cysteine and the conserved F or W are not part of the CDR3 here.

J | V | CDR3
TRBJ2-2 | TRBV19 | ASSIPGRELF
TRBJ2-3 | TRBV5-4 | ASSFSGGVTDTQY
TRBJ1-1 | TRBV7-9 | ASSARGTEAF
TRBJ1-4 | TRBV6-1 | ASSFSGQINEKLF
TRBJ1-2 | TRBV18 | ASVERTGQGTNYGYT
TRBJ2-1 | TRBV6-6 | ASSQEEGSYNEQF
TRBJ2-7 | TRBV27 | ASSFAGVQSYEQY
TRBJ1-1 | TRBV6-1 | ASSAFLNTEAF
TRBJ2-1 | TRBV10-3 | AISESETGVYNEQF
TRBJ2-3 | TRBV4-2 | ASSPIERGGTSLDTQY
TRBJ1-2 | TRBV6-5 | ASSELRGSYGYT
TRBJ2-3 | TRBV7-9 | ASSQGPGRSDTQY
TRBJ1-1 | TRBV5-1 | ASSWTRRGAEAF
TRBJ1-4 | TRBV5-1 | ASSLMGGEKLF
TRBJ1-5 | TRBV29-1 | SAVLRAGTSNQPQH
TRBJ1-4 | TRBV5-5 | ASSAQGSRGEKLF
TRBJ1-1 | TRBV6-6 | ASSGRRGLNTEAF
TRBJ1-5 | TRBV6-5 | ASSYRQSNQPQH
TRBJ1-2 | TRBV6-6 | ASSSEGGYT
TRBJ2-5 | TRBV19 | ASSAPGQILQETQY
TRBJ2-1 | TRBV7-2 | ASSEDRLLQF
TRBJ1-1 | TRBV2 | ASSAETGLTEAF
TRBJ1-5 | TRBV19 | ASSNVGNQPQH
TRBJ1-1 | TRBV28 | ASSLGGTAEAF
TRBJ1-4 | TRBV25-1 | ASSDPRRLDEKLF
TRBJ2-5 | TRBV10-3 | AISEFGVAGAIQETQY
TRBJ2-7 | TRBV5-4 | ASSRGGEGVPREQY
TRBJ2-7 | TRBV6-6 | ASRRDRGSAYEQY
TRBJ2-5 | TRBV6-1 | ASRLAGGRQETQY
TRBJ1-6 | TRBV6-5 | ASSYGQGSSPLH
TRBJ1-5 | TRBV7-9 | ASSPADRSGHQPQH
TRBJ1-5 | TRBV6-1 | ASSTETGYQPQH
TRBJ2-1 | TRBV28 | ASRSPGAGENEQF
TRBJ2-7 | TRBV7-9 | ASSLGTSRYEQY
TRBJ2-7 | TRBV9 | ASSVSDRYEQY
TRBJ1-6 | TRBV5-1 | ASSPTGLNSPLH
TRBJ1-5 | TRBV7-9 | ASSLGGTSGQPQH
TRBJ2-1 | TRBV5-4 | ASSLERNSYNEQF
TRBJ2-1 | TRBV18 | ASSPTQGSNEQF
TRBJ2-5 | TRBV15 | ATSRRRTGSLQETQY
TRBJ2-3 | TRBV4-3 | ASSQAGVGTDTQY
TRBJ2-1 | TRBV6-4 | ASSDMQGGNEQF
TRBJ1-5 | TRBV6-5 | ASKLRDNQPQH
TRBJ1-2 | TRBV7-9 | ASSFAGTGAGGYT
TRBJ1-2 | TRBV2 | ASTATGNYGYT
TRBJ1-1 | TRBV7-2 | ASSPGPQSGNTEAF
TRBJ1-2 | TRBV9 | ASSGSWALGYGYT
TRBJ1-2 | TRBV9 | ASSVVGTGYGYT
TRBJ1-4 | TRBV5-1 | ASSLEGQGPGGEKLF
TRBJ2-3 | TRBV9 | ASAHRGGLAASSTDTQY
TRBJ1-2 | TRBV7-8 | ASSTGQSPAYGYT
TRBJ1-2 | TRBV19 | ASNDRKGKYGYT
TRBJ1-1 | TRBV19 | ASSKHPAGVGTEAF
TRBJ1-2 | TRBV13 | ASSFRGVGGYT
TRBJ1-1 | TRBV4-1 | ASSQPSGTVNTEAF
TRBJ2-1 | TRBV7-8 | ASSAGRESYNEQF